The entry that follows covers one T cell receptor beta chain sequence. The data derive from a study of sequential checkpoint blockade in melanoma. Treatment given: randomized to nivolumab then ipilimumab (arm A) or the reverse (arm B). The method was immunoSEQ multiplex PCR; TCRdb's version includes in-frame clones alone and lacks a portion of them. The profile shows about 26,000 clones, around 73% of them singletons. V was shortened by 4 bases and J by 4 bases, with 11 bases between the two germline ends. From germline, CDR1 is SGDLS and CDR2 YYNGEE. The CDR3 is 13 residues long. The rearrangement joins TRBV9 to TRBJ2-5, with D hard to call. The specimen was CD8+ T cells sorted from blood (inferred from file names), collected from a patient given nivolumab and ipilimumab in sequence. This sequence was found in a human donor with melanoma. The CDR3 reads CASSTSDGETQYF. The CDR3 nucleotides are TGTGCCAGCAGCACAAGCGATGGAGAGACCCAGTACTTC.